This T cell receptor (beta chain) was obtained from a study of blood T cell repertoires in COVID-19 (TCRdb year 2020). Study-wide context: Collaborator samples came from the United States, Italy and Spain and covered acute and convalescent phases of COVID-19. The prospective study material was composed of cDNA or gDNA derived from T cells, B-cell-depleted T cells, or PBMCs. The dataset comprised deeply sampled blood TCRbeta repertoires from subjects exposed to, actively infected with, or recovered from COVID-19. The repertoires were released in a freely available public database intended as a resource for research on the immune response to SARS-CoV-2. The samples were drawn from the first 160 participants of the ongoing ImmuneRACE study and from roughly 1,300 subjects provided by 6 global collaborators. Nearly every sample came with metadata listing a de-identified subject ID, COVID-19 status, age in years and sex. Where available, HLA class I and class II types were taken from metadata supplied by the sample provider and were not determined by assay-based typing. What the work shows at the level of the full study, not this receptor alone: How much clinical and demographic metadata was included differed by source and by participant, and the metadata was provided uncurated.

Turning to this clone: This receptor's antigen is unknown. Base qualities were left out, and no much larger clone turns up one base away.

Taken from cysteine to phenylalanine, the CDR3 has 17 residues. Only the CDR3 portion is preserved as DNA: 51 bases, with reading frame beginning at the first base. The germline V gene (reference sequence) gives CDR1 as GTSNPN and CDR2 as SVGIG. Compared with germline, V lacks 3 bases and J lacks 8 bases; bases without a gene match: 18. The immunoSEQ Assay, a bias-controlled multiplex PCR, was used to amplify TCRbeta CDR3 regions from genomic DNA. Per the source publication's procedure: The number of nucleated cells in each sample was estimated from the amplification of reference gene primers within the assay. To quantify the absolute abundance of each unique TCRbeta CDR3 rearrangement, sequence reads were collapsed and filtered. For each sample, productive Simpson clonality was calculated as the square root of Simpson's diversity index over productive rearrangements. In its TCRdb copy, this immuneACCESS table keeps in-frame sequences only and misses some clones. Where compared with another copy, unresolved V genes explain less than half of these, and the others have no known cause. The V and J calls and clone size are taken from that table; D and trimming were inferred from the DNA. The sample table holds about 240,000 clones, of which 70% to 80% were seen once. Of the sample, 2.5% to 4% falls within the top ten clones.

Each collaborating institution followed its own protocols to collect whole blood in K2EDTA tubes. For TCRbeta analysis, collaborators shipped samples in one of three forms: frozen whole blood, isolated PBMCs, or DNA extracted from either of those sample types. The source of this sequence is a woman older than 75 with acute or convalescent COVID-19. The chain employs TRBV30 and TRBJ1-3; 8 central bases correspond to TRBD1. What was sequenced was peripheral blood. The DNA sequence is as follows: TGTGCCTGGAGCCCCCTAAGGCCCCAGGGGGCGGCGGACACCATATATTTT. Its translation reads: CAWSPLRPQGAADTIYF.